This T cell receptor (beta chain) came from a study of T cell repertoires in cytomegalovirus infection. Overall study: Well-studied HLA-B-restricted CMV epitopes were used in the study alongside recently identified HLA-C-restricted ones.

Study-level results: The study identified carriers of CMV plus the relevant HLA from cumulative public TCR beta family frequency. The ex vivo response showed dominance by HLA-C-restricted CMV-specific TCR beta clonotypes.

The CDR3 is 15 residues long. After removal of 6 bases from V and 1 base from J, the junction contained 8 bases not matched to a gene. This clonotype was seen only a few times. The antigen is unknown. TCRdb re-called the reads through MiXCR, storing one row per CDR3 protein. The data hold around 800,000 distinct CDR3 sequences, with around a third observed a single time. The source material was cultured CD8+ T cells from PBMCs, sampled from culture after CMV antigen stimulation. The chain is built from TRBV12-3 or TRBV12-4 and TRBJ2-5; 7 positions match TRBD2. This clonotype was sampled from a human donor in good health (CMV status not recorded). Some clones in this sample may be carry-over from other donors' samples. The CDR3 nucleotides read TGTGCCAGCAGCGATCACGGGGGGTTCCAAGAGACCCAGTACTTC. Protein sequence: CASSDHGGFQETQYF.